Shown below are 27 T cell receptor beta chains from a single sample sequenced in a study of blood T cell repertoires in COVID-19. The table came from immunoSEQ multiplex PCR; TCRdb's copy has only in-frame clones and leaves some out. The data show 150,000 to 200,000 clones, more than 60% seen once. Sample: peripheral blood. Every receptor here comes from a man aged 50-60 years who had recovered from COVID-19.

The CDR3 region is CASSPQMLTGELFF. CDR3 coding DNA: TGTGCCAGCAGTCCACAGATGTTAACCGGGGAGCTGTTTTTT. The rearrangement links TRBV6-5 to TRBJ2-2; no definite D call. Looked up from germline, CDR1 is MNHEY and CDR2 is SVGAGI. V was shortened by 5 bases and J by 5 bases, with 12 bases between the two germline ends. This CDR3 is 14 amino acids long.

V and J are TRBV28 and TRBJ2-1, with 9 positions matching TRBD2. CDR1 MDHEN and CDR2 SYDVKM come from the germline V gene. The CDR3 contains 15 residues. Trimming removed 6 bases from V and 0 bases from J; junction bases left unmatched: 3. CDR3 residues: CASRLAGSSYNEQFF. DNA for the CDR3: TGTGCCAGCAGGCTAGCGGGGAGCTCCTACAATGAGCAGTTCTTC.

J is TRBJ1-1 and V is TRBV2; tentatively, D is TRBD1 (5 bases). V lost 7 bases and J lost 4, with 13 bases in between. The CDR3 is 13 residues long. Germline assignment: CDR1 SNHLY and CDR2 FYNNEI. CDR3 residues: CASNTQGGTEAFF. The CDR3 region has the DNA TGTGCCAGCAATACCCAGGGTGGCACTGAAGCTTTCTTT.

The chain uses TRBV20-1 and TRBJ2-7; 7 positions match TRBD2. CDR1 is DFQATT, CDR2 SNEGSKA, per germline (reference sequence). The V gene end was trimmed by 3 bases and the J gene end by 6 bases; junction bases not matched to a gene: 8. The CDR3 covers 13 residues. This chain's CDR3 is CSASTGEGIEQYF. The DNA of the CDR3 is TGCAGTGCTAGTACGGGGGAGGGGATCGAGCAGTACTTC.

The chain has TRBV29-1 and TRBJ2-7, with 8 bases matching TRBD1. Germline V CDR1 and CDR2: SQVTM, ANQGSEA. The trim removed 5 bases at V and 4 bases at J, leaving 13 bases unmatched. The CDR3 is 15 amino acids. CDR3 protein: CSVRSETGVTYEQYF. The CDR3 coding sequence is TGCAGCGTTCGTTCTGAGACAGGGGTTACATACGAGCAGTACTTC.

This rearrangement joins TRBV14 to TRBJ2-7; 8 bases fit TRBD1. J lost 7 bases, V lost 0 bases, and 11 bases had no gene match. This CDR3 region has 16 residues. CDR1 is SGHDN and CDR2 is FVKESK in the germline V gene. CDR3 sequence: CASSQDTGFRGREQYF. CDR3 coding DNA: TGTGCCAGCAGCCAAGATACTGGATTCAGGGGGCGGGAGCAGTACTTC.

This chain uses TRBV24-1 with TRBJ2-1; 11 nucleotides align to TRBD2. There are 18 residues in the CDR3. Germline lookup yields CDR1 KGHDR and CDR2 SFDVKD. Losses at the gene ends were 3 bases for V and 7 bases for J; bases not matched to a gene: 13. In nucleotides, the CDR3 is TGTGCCACCAGTGATCAGTTCTTAGCGGGAGGGCCGGGGAATGAGCAGTTCTTC. Amino acid sequence: CATSDQFLAGGPGNEQFF.

The J gene is TRBJ1-2, the V gene TRBV3-1 (or the pseudogene TRBV3-2), with D tentatively TRBD1 (5 bases). There are 12 residues in the CDR3. Per the germline V gene, CDR1 is LGHDT and CDR2 is YNNKEL (reference sequence). V was clipped by 4 bases and J by 13 bases, with 16 bases between them. As DNA, the CDR3 is TGTGCCAGCAGCCCGGCGACAGTCTCTATCACCTTC. Protein product: CASSPATVSITF.

The chain has TRBV15 and TRBJ1-4; D possibly corresponds to TRBD1 (5 bases). The ends were cut back, 0 bases at V and 7 bases at J, with 12 bases in the middle. From germline, CDR1 is LNHNV and CDR2 YYDKDF (reference sequence). The CDR3 totals 15 residues. CDR3 DNA sequence: TGTGCCACCAGCAGAGATATGGGGCGAGGTGAAAAACTGTTTTTT. It encodes CATSRDMGRGEKLFF.

This chain links TRBV10-3 with TRBJ1-5, with D perhaps matching TRBD1 (5 bases). The CDR3 extends over 13 amino acids. Trimming left V 5 bases short and J 5 bases short, with 10 bases between. Germline CDR1 reads ENHRY; CDR2 reads SYGVKD. The CDR3 bases are TGTGCCATCAGTCCAGGGTACGATCAGCCCCAGCATTTT. It is translated as CAISPGYDQPQHF.

This sequence joins TRBV5-1 and TRBJ2-1, with 7 positions matching TRBD1. Germline lookup yields CDR1 SGHRS and CDR2 YFSETQ. Trimming at V came to 5 bases and at J to 2 bases, leaving 4 bases not matched to a gene. This CDR3 region has 14 residues. The CDR3: CASRFGTAYNEQFF. For the CDR3, the DNA is TGCGCCAGCAGGTTCGGGACAGCCTACAATGAGCAGTTCTTC.

The chain carries TRBV12-5 and TRBJ2-3; the match to TRBD1 covers 7 bases. Germline V gene lookup returns CDR1 LGHNT and CDR2 FRNRAP. The CDR3 has 18 residues. The ends lost 0 bases at V and 0 bases at J; junction bases unmatched: 9. The CDR3 nucleotides read TGTGCTAGTGGTTTGGTACGACAGGGAAAATTTAGCACAGATACGCAGTATTTT. It is translated as CASGLVRQGKFSTDTQYF.

CDR3 sequence: CASSLRSGSGANVLTF. In nucleotides, the CDR3 is TGTGCCAGCAGCTTAAGGTCAGGCTCTGGGGCCAACGTCCTGACTTTC. The chain carries TRBV7-2 and TRBJ2-6; unclear D gene. This CDR3 comprises 16 residues. Germline loops: CDR1 SGHTA, CDR2 FQGNSA. The V end lost 2 bases, the J end lost 0 bases, and 8 bases lay between the germline ends.

This clone showed up just once. This chain uses TRBV30 with TRBJ2-2; possibly TRBD1 for D (5 bases). Germline CDR1 and CDR2: GTSNPN and SVGIG (reference sequence). Trimming took 3 bases from V and 3 from J, leaving 11 bases between them. The CDR3 spans 14 residues. CDR3: CAWRWTPDTGELFF. DNA of the CDR3: TGTGCCTGGAGATGGACACCTGACACCGGGGAGCTGTTTTTT. Based on the CDR3 plus reference TRBV30 and TRBJ2-2, the full variable domain is SQTIHQWPATLVQPVGSPLSLECTVEGTSNPNLYWYRQAAGRGLQLLFYSVGIGQISSEVPQNLSASRPQDRQFILSSKKLLLSDSGFYLCAWRWTPDTGELFFGEGSRLTVL.

This clone appeared a few times. The V and J genes are TRBV24-1 and TRBJ1-2; D not certain. There are 10 residues in the CDR3. Germline values: CDR1 KGHDR, CDR2 SFDVKD. V was cut by 5 bases and J by 6 bases, with 3 bases left in between. DNA for the CDR3: TGTGCCACCAGTGCTGATGGCTACACCTTC. Translation gives CATSADGYTF.

V gene TRBV18 combines with J gene TRBJ1-3; possibly TRBD1 for D (5 bases). The CDR3 runs 17 residues. The V and J ends lost 3 bases and 0 bases respectively, with 15 bases between them. Germline V gene data show CDR1 as KGHSH and CDR2 as LQKENI. CDR3 protein: CASSPGGDLSSGNTIYF. DNA of the CDR3: TGTGCCAGCTCACCCGGCGGGGACCTCAGCTCTGGAAACACCATATATTTT.

The chain links TRBV5-1 to TRBJ2-5, with 7 nucleotides matching TRBD2. The germline V gene encodes CDR1 SGHRS and CDR2 YFSETQ. J gave up 3 bases and V 5 bases, and 10 bases lay outside the gene matches. There are 15 residues in the CDR3. The CDR3 spells CASSPSGTNEETQYF. CDR3 sequence (DNA): TGCGCCAGCAGTCCATCCGGGACTAACGAAGAGACCCAGTACTTC.

CDR3 sequence: CASSNSKSEPSADQETQYF. Written as DNA, the CDR3 is TGTGCCAGTAGTAACTCAAAATCGGAGCCATCTGCAGACCAAGAGACCCAGTACTTC. The rearrangement links TRBV19 to TRBJ2-5; D gene unclear. The CDR3 sequence is 19 residues long. The V end was cut by 4 bases, the J end by 0 bases, with 24 bases between. Germline CDR1 is LNHDA and CDR2 is SQIVND (reference sequence).

The rearrangement joins TRBV5-4 to TRBJ1-2, with a possible D match to TRBD1 (5 bases). Trimming left V 0 bases short and J 7 bases short, with 19 bases between. Germline loops: CDR1 SGHNT, CDR2 YYREEE (reference sequence). CDR3 length equals 16 residues. Here the CDR3 DNA reads TGTGCCAGCAGCTTGGGCGCGGGGGTAGAGATGGGTGGCTACACCTTC. It is translated as CASSLGAGVEMGGYTF.

In its sample, this clone was seen once. The V call is TRBV7-9, the J call TRBJ1-1, with 9 bases fitting TRBD1. Germline trimming cut 2 bases from V and 8 bases from J; bases unmatched to any gene: 3. This CDR3 comprises 13 residues. The germline V gene has CDR1 SEHNR and CDR2 FQNEAQ (reference sequence). The CDR3 DNA reads as TGTGCCAGCAGCTTACCCACAGGGGGCGAAGCTTTCTTT. It specifies CASSLPTGGEAFF.

In its sample, this clone was seen a few times. The chain combines TRBV9 with TRBJ1-6; D perhaps matches TRBD1 (5 bases). This CDR3 has 16 amino acids. Germline loops: CDR1 SGDLS, CDR2 YYNGEE. Trimming took 3 bases from V and 0 from J, leaving 10 bases between them. The CDR3 nucleotides read TGTGCCAGCAGCGCTCGACAGAGCTCCTATAATTCACCCCTCCACTTT. Residues: CASSARQSSYNSPLHF.

The chain carries TRBV29-1 and TRBJ2-7; 7 bases map to TRBD1. CDR1 and CDR2 (germline): SQVTM, ANQGSEA. V shed 7 bases, J shed 6 bases, and the junction held 9 bases outside the gene matches. The CDR3 is 12 residues long. The CDR3 region is CSAQGVGREQYF. The CDR3 coding sequence is TGCAGCGCCCAGGGGGTTGGGCGCGAGCAGTACTTC.

The rearrangement joins TRBV7-2 to TRBJ2-1, with D possibly matching TRBD2 (6 bases). Germline lookup yields CDR1 SGHTA and CDR2 FQGNSA. The V gene lost 2 bases and the J gene lost 4 bases, with 12 bases spanning the gap. The CDR3 is 15 amino acids. The CDR3 sequence: CASSLLAVLYNEQFF. The CDR3 DNA sequence: TGTGCCAGCAGCTTATTAGCGGTCCTTTACAATGAGCAGTTCTTC.

This chain links TRBV4-2 with TRBJ2-2; 7 bases agree with TRBD2. The CDR3 is made up of 16 amino acids. CDR1 LGHNA and CDR2 YNFKEQ come from the germline V gene. Trimming cost V 4 bases and J 4 bases; bases outside gene matches: 9. CDR3 in amino acids: CASSLMAGEVTGELFF. The CDR3 DNA reads as TGTGCCAGCAGCCTCATGGCGGGAGAAGTCACCGGGGAGCTGTTTTTT.

This sequence joins TRBV5-1 and TRBJ2-7; 9 bases map to TRBD2. Germline V gene sequence: CDR1 SGHRS, CDR2 YFSETQ. The CDR3 has 14 residues. V gave up 2 bases and J gave up 3 bases; unmatched junction bases: 3. The chain's CDR3 is CASSFSGSDYEQYF. DNA for the CDR3: TGCGCCAGCAGCTTTAGCGGGAGTGACTACGAGCAGTACTTC.

The chain employs TRBV2 and TRBJ2-1; a possible D gene is TRBD2 (5 bases). Germline V gene lookup returns CDR1 SNHLY and CDR2 FYNNEI. V was shortened by 6 bases and J by 0 bases, with 12 bases between the two germline ends. The CDR3 covers 15 residues. DNA of the CDR3: TGTGCCAGCAGCCGGACTGCTAGCTCCTACAATGAGCAGTTCTTC. Translation: CASSRTASSYNEQFF.

With respect to this clone: The limits of the CDR3 on the DNA are not certain, so only TCRdb's listed CDR3 is given. This chain connects TRBV5-1 to TRBJ2-3; the table's D call, TRBD2, was not checked against the DNA. 17 amino acids form the CDR3, both terminal residues included. Germline lookup yields CDR1 SGHRS and CDR2 YFSETQ. The CDR3 sequence: CASILGIAGGPTDTQYF.